The sequence of this T cell receptor beta chain was determined in a study of cytomegalovirus exposure and HLA in healthy donors (dated by TCRdb to 2016 to 2017). For the wider study: In an earlier analysis of under 750 of the donors, roughly 300 Gb of sequence data and 90 million to 120 million unique TCR beta sequences from 150 million to 200 million T cells were reported. Both class I and class II loci were covered by HLA typing, at four-digit resolution. The later analysis used no new phenotypic data to find candidate immune exposures, relying instead on TCR beta sequences and their occurrence across donors. All discovery cohort repertoires had been generated on a single sequencing platform. To study patterns of TCR occurrence, a later analysis re-analyzed previously published TCR beta repertoires from 666 donors and added high-resolution HLA genotyping. An earlier analysis of approximately 500 of the donors applied high-throughput TCR beta sequencing to assess whether each TCR beta V gene segment acted as functional or pseudogenic. In addition to the first cohort of several hundred subjects, a separate validation cohort of approximately 130 different subjects was used. Among some 400 genotyped donors of the cohort, an average of roughly 230,000 unique TCR beta nucleotide sequences was sequenced per donor, of which about 19% were non-productive. An early release that covered some 640 HLA-typed donors contained about 290 gigabases of sequencing data and tens of millions of unique TCR sequences. The study used immunosequencing to profile the T cell repertoires of several hundred subjects and linked those repertoires to cytomegalovirus serostatus. Typing coverage varied by locus: roughly 620-630 donors for A, B, C, DRB1 and DQB1; about 520 for DQA1; about 570 for DPA1; roughly 470 for DPB1. Donor age, sex, ethnicity and CMV serostatus were compiled alongside the repertoire data. The study combined high-throughput TCR immunosequencing, statistical association of individual TCRs with disease status, and machine learning to predict cytomegalovirus infection status. Of the roughly 400 genotyped donors, over 80% were placed in the genetic ancestry cluster associated with self-reported Caucasian donors. The aim of the study was to test whether cataloging public T cell receptors could identify signatures of past pathogen exposure. Roughly five DR-DQ haplotypes were treated as single units for association and clustering because of strong linkage in the cohort. A later genetic analysis used genome-wide SNP genotypes for about 65% of the roughly 670 donors, treating that subset as a discovery cohort.

This clone was seen a handful of times. Its antigen has not been determined. Per-base qualities were not stored, and no clone one base away is much larger. The paper's findings and limits, for the study overall: In vitro tests confirmed that a few of the cytomegalovirus-associated TCR beta chains recognize cytomegalovirus antigens. While some public TCRs were present in many individuals, most TCR sequences turned up only very rarely across donors. Cytomegalovirus status was reported to be diagnosed by the classifier with high specificity and sensitivity in both the original and validation cohorts. This cohort had only TCR beta chains sequenced, and the lack of alpha or paired-chain data limited which features could be detected. The authors suggested that the approach could potentially be generalized to other disease states and immunological phenotypes. In an earlier analysis of roughly 500 of the donors, most TCR beta V segments appeared in productive rearrangements about 90% or about 30% of the time, broadly matching IMGT annotations. A later analysis associated 16,951 TCR beta sequences with specific HLA alleles at a false discovery rate of 0.05. Because the 87-base-pair reads could not distinguish some IMGT-functional V segments, including TRBV6-2 and TRBV6-3, those segments were excluded. A total of 150 to 200 TCR beta chains were listed by the study as associated with cytomegalovirus. According to a later analysis, TCR association rates differed among HLA loci, with DRB1 alleles showing the most associated TCRs and HLA-C alleles showing the fewest. CMV serostatus was the only immune exposure information available for the cohort. Assigning TCR associations to individual alleles was difficult when HLA alleles, especially DR and DQ, strongly co-occurred. A cluster of highly shared sequence variants was judged likely to represent a technical artifact of the sequencing pipeline. Around 16 rarely observed V segments, including chromosome 9 orphons, were excluded from the earlier analysis of several hundred of the donors because counts were too low. A later analysis found that HLA-associated TCR beta chains were more clonally expanded and had lower generation probabilities than equally common non-associated chains. Because HLA typing was missing for some donors at each locus, association tests included only the typed subset. A later genetic analysis reported fewer N-insertions in productive TCRs among donors in an Asian-associated ancestry cluster than the roughly 700-donor mean. The presence/absence analyses assumed that sequencing depth was roughly uniform across donors, and that assumption may not be true. According to a later analysis, most CMV-associated TCR beta chains appeared to be HLA-restricted, and the HLA associations seemed to be driven largely by CMV exposure. A later analysis reported that several top co-occurrence clusters appeared linked to parvovirus B19, influenza, CMV and Epstein-Barr virus. Correlated functional status among segregating V segments might reflect linkage disequilibrium, but an unknown experimental factor could not be ruled out. V-gene and J-gene trimming of TCR beta chains was associated with a missense DCLRE1C variant in a later genetic analysis, and the association was replicated in an independent cohort. A further reported finding was that TCR beta sequences accurately predicted the HLA-A and HLA-B alleles for most subjects in the first cohort.

The cohort consisted of fewer than 700 healthy bone marrow donors. At the time of sampling, every cohort member was nominally healthy, though immune exposures that went unrecorded were likely present. The donor tested CMV seronegative and was one of the 352 seronegative cohort members. A peripheral blood sample was collected from each donor, and TCR beta sequencing was performed on peripheral blood mononuclear cells. The Qiagen DNeasy Blood Extraction Kit was used to extract genomic DNA from the blood cell samples. The CDR3 runs 14 residues from the cysteine to the phenylalanine. The CDR3 DNA has 42 bases and is translated from base 1. The germline V gene gives CDR1 as LGHNA and CDR2 as YSLEER. V is cut back by 0 bases and J by 4 bases, with 1 base in the junction unmatched. The method was the immunoSEQ multiplex PCR assay. The multiplex PCR relied on a mix of 60 forward primers for TCR Vbeta segments and 13 reverse primers for TCR Jbeta segments. A multiplex PCR assay on genomic DNA amplified the CDR3 region of rearranged TCR beta genes. Amplified TCR beta libraries were sequenced as 87-base-pair reads on the Illumina HiSeq System. In the original analysis: In a later analysis, approximately 74 million unique TCR beta chains were counted across the 666 repertoires, and around 10 million of these chains were shared by at least two donors. A nearest-neighbor algorithm error-corrected the raw reads and collapsed the reads into unique sequences, merging closely related sequences to remove PCR and sequencing errors. Alignment of CDR3 sequences to IMGT reference sequences was used to assign V, D and J gene segments. For a sequence to be retained, a match of at least six nucleotides was required to both a V gene segment and a J gene segment. Rearrangements were called productive when the CDR3 lacked stop codons and stayed in frame with V and J; all others were non-productive. CDR3 was defined according to IMGT convention as the region running from the second conserved V-encoded cysteine to the conserved J-encoded phenylalanine. In an earlier analysis of more than 550 of the donors, sequences lacking an unambiguous match to a single V gene segment were excluded. In an earlier analysis of 587 of the donors, a V segment was called functional when productive rearrangements were above 56.7%, and segregating when the standard deviation between donors exceeded 5%. A statistical classification framework was built to diagnose cytomegalovirus status from the catalog of TCR beta chain sequences. In a later analysis, TCR nucleotide sequences were compared against IMGT/GENE-DB human TR gene sequences so that V and J genes could be assigned. In a later analysis, CDR3 sequences and most-parsimonious VDJ recombination scenarios were assigned using the TCRdist pipeline. A later analysis defined each TCR beta chain by its CDR3 amino acid sequence plus V-gene family, and excluded reads lacking a unique V-gene family. In a later analysis, 500 to 650 highly shared, low-generation-probability nucleotide sequences were removed to address suspected cross-contamination and a sequencing artifact. In a later analysis, a clonal expansion index was calculated for each public chain from normalized within-repertoire ranks of inferred template counts. In a later analysis, generation probabilities were computed using a VDJ recombination model fitted to out-of-frame rearrangements, and the results were checked against IGoR. Hypergeometric tests were used in a later analysis to score TCR-TCR, TCR-HLA and TCR-CMV co-occurrence, with a repertoire-size bias correction applied to the TCR pairs. To estimate false discovery rates, a later analysis permuted the HLA or CMV assignments 20 times. In a later analysis, co-occurring TCRs were grouped with DBSCAN, and TCRdist sequence similarity was added when clustering was performed within HLA-allele-positive subsets. Co-occurrence clustering excluded repertoires with fewer than 30,000 or more than 120,000 public chains, plus five with anomalous nucleotide sharing. In its TCRdb copy, this immuneACCESS table keeps in-frame sequences only and misses some clones. Where compared with another copy, unresolved V genes explain less than half of these, and the others have no known cause. V and J calls and clone size are copied from that table; D and trimming were computed from the DNA. The sample table lists 200,000 or so clones, roughly 80% of them with a count of one. The ten largest account for 15% to 19% of the sample.

Sequencing was performed on PBMCs. This receptor was identified in a man aged 40-49 years in good health and CMV-seronegative. This chain is built from TRBV4-3 and TRBJ2-7, and 9 bases in between align with TRBD2. DNA sequence: TGCGCCAGCAGCCAAGATGCGGGGGGGTACGAGCAGTACTTC. It is translated as CASSQDAGGYEQYF.